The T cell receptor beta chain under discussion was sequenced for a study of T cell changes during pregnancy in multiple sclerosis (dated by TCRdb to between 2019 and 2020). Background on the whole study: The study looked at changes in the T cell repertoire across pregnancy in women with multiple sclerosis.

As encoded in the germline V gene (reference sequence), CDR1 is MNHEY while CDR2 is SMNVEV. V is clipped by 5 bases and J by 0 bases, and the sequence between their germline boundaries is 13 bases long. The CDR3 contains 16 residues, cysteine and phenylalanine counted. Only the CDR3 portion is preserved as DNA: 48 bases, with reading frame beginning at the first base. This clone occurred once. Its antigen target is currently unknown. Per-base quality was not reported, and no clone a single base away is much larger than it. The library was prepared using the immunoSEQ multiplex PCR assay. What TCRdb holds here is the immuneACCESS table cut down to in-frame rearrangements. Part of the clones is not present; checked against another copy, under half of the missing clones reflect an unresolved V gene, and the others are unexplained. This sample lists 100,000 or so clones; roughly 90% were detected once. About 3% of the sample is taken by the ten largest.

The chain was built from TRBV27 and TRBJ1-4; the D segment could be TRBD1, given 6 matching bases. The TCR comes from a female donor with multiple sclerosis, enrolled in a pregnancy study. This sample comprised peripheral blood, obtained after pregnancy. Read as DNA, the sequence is TGTGCCAGCAGTCCCCGAGGGGGTGCAACTAATGAAAAACTGTTTTTT. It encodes CASSPRGGATNEKLFF. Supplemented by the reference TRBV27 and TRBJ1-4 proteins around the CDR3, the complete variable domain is EAQVTQNPRYLITVTGKKLTVTCSQNMNHEYMSWYRQDPGLGLRQIYYSMNVEVTDKGDVPEGYKVSRKEKRNFPLILESPSPNQTSLYFCASSPRGGATNEKLFFGSGTQLSVL.